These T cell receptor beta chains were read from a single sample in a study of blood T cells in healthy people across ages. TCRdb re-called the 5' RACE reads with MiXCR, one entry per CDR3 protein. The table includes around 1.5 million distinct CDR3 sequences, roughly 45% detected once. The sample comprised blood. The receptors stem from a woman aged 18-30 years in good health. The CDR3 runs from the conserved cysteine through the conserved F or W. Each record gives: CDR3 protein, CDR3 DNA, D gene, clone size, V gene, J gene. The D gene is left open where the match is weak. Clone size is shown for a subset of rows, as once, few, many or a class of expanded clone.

CDR3: CSADTNSWRTSSYNEQFF
DNA: TGCAGTGCTGACACGAACTCCTGGCGGACGAGCTCCTACAATGAGCAGTTCTTC
D: NA
size: NA
V: TRBV20-1
J: TRBJ2-1

CDR3: CASSLTSGGYLYNEQFF
DNA: TGTGCCAGCAGTTTAACTAGCGGGGGGTACCTGTACAATGAGCAGTTCTTC
D: TRBD2
size: few
V: TRBV12-3/TRBV12-4
J: TRBJ2-1

CDR3: CASSQVADAYEQYF
DNA: TGCGCCAGCAGCCAAGTAGCGGATGCCTACGAGCAGTACTTC
D: NA
size: NA
V: TRBV4-1
J: TRBJ2-7

CDR3: CASSVEAPGTGGSYEQYF
DNA: TGTGCCAGCAGCGTAGAGGCCCCCGGGACAGGGGGGTCCTACGAGCAGTACTTC
D: TRBD1
size: few
V: TRBV9
J: TRBJ2-7

CDR3: CASSFSQPEAQYF
DNA: TGTGCCAGCAGCTTCTCACAGCCGGAGGCCCAGTACTTC
D: NA
size: NA
V: TRBV7-2
J: TRBJ2-7

CDR3: CSARVRTGETYEQYF
DNA: TGCAGTGCTAGAGTTAGGACAGGGGAAACCTACGAGCAGTACTTC
D: TRBD1
size: NA
V: TRBV20-1
J: TRBJ2-7

CDR3: CASSPFNPYEQYF
DNA: TGTGCCAGCAGCCCCTTTAACCCCTACGAGCAGTACTTC
D: NA
size: NA
V: TRBV14
J: TRBJ2-7

CDR3: CSATIGTGPREQYF
DNA: TGCAGCGCCACCATCGGGACTGGGCCTCGCGAGCAGTACTTC
D: NA
size: few
V: TRBV29-1
J: TRBJ2-7

CDR3: CSASEGPPGEAFF
DNA: TGCAGCGCCTCCGAGGGGCCTCCTGGAGAAGCTTTCTTT
D: NA
size: few
V: TRBV29-1
J: TRBJ1-1

CDR3: CASSLTWDYEQYF
DNA: TGTGCCAGCAGTTTAACGTGGGACTACGAGCAGTACTTC
D: NA
size: NA
V: TRBV12-3/TRBV12-4
J: TRBJ2-7

CDR3: CASRDRVHYEQYF
DNA: TGTGCCAGCAGGGACAGGGTCCACTACGAGCAGTACTTC
D: TRBD1
size: NA
V: TRBV27
J: TRBJ2-7

CDR3: CSARAMADTQYF
DNA: TGCAGTGCTAGAGCCATGGCAGATACGCAGTATTTT
D: NA
size: NA
V: TRBV20-1
J: TRBJ2-3

CDR3: CAGSQGTSETQYF
DNA: TGTGCCGGCAGCCAGGGGACTAGCGAGACCCAGTACTTC
D: TRBD2
size: NA
V: TRBV4-2
J: TRBJ2-5

CDR3: CATSGDTNTGELFF
DNA: TGTGCCACCAGTGGGGACACGAACACCGGGGAGCTGTTTTTT
D: NA
size: few
V: TRBV15
J: TRBJ2-2

CDR3: CSARPTSSGSSYEQYF
DNA: TGCAGTGCTAGACCGACGTCTAGCGGGAGCTCCTACGAGCAGTACTTC
D: TRBD2
size: few
V: TRBV20-1
J: TRBJ2-7